This TCR beta chain was captured in a study of blood T cell repertoires in COVID-19. Germline lookup yields CDR1 LGHNT and CDR2 FRNRAP. The CDR3 has 14 residues if both end residues are counted. Comment on this clone: No DNA is shown, since the ends of the CDR3 on it are uncertain; the CDR3 is the one TCRdb lists.

Here immunoSEQ multiplex PCR was the method, and the copy in TCRdb shows in-frame clones only, minus some. The sample has about 380,000 clones; approximately 81% are singletons. Sequencing input: peripheral blood. The receptor was isolated from a woman aged 18-30 years with acute or convalescent COVID-19. The rearrangement joins TRBV12-5 to TRBJ1-2. The CDR3 reads CASGLGTGYYGYTF.